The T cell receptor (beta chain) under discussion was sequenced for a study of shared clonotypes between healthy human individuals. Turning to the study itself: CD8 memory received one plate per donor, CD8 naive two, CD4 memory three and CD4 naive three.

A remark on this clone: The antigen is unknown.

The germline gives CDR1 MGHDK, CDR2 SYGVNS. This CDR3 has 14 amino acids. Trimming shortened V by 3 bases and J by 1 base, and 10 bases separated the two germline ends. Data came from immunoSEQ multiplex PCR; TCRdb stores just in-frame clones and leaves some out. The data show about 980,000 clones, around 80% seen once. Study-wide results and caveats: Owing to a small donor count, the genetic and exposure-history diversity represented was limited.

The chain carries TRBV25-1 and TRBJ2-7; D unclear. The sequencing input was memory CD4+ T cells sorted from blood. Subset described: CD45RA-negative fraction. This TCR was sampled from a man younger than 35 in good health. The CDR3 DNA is TGTGCCAGCAGTGACTCCGGGTTTTCCTACGAGCAGTACTTC. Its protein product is CASSDSGFSYEQYF.